This TCR beta chain was obtained from a study of CD8+ T cells in alopecia areata. Germline lookup yields CDR1 SGHDN and CDR2 FVKESK. V was cut by 4 bases and J by 3 bases, with 19 bases left in between. CDR3 size: 16 residues. This clone was detected a few times. Its antigen is undetermined. Following extraction, RNA underwent reverse transcription to cDNA, which served as the sequencing template. Assay: immunoSEQ multiplex PCR; the TCRdb copy retains only in-frame clones and omits some. The sample shows about 120,000 clones, around 50% of them seen only once. Study results and limitations: Patients displayed less clarity in TCR sharing than mice, a finding possibly related to HLA. Sequences from scalp samples also cover resident alphabeta T cells of normal skin.

Lesional scalp punch biopsies and peripheral blood were collected from alopecia areata patients. The chain carries TRBV14 and TRBJ2-7; tentative D call: TRBD1 (5 bases). This receptor was obtained from a human donor with alopecia areata. The sequenced sample consisted of NKG2D-low CD8+ T cells sorted from blood. The CDR3 loop is CASSPGSGYPFYEQYF. The CDR3 coding sequence is TGTGCCAGCAGCCCAGGTTCAGGGTACCCCTTCTACGAGCAGTACTTC.